This T cell receptor (beta chain) appears in the sequencing data of a study of CD8 T cells in ankylosing spondylitis. Regarding the study as a whole: Ankylosing spondylitis blood appeared to be characterized by a TCR beta motif of several highly homologous variants. Disease-linked clones were found to be CD8+ and relatively rare in peripheral blood. Earlier studies detected some motif variants in reactive arthritis synovial fluid and blood.

Using quantitative 5'-RACE with molecular barcodes, the authors made TCR beta libraries. TCRdb re-called the 5' RACE reads through MiXCR, storing one row per CDR3 protein. The profile shows 25,000 to 30,000 distinct CDR3 sequences, around 5% of them singletons. This clonotype showed up many times. Its target is unknown. Between the trimmed V and J ends, which lost 2 bases and 4 bases, there was a span of 11 bases. CDR1 and CDR2 (germline): SGDLS, YYNGEE. This CDR3 is 14 amino acids long. The sequencing input was blood, either unsorted or a sorted T cell fraction (not recorded which). This receptor was identified in a female donor with ankylosing spondylitis or in good health (not recorded which). The chain uses TRBV9 and TRBJ2-3, with D possibly TRBD2 on 5 matching bases. In DNA form, the CDR3 reads TGTGCCAGCAGCGTTTTTCTCGGGGCAGATACGCAGTATTTT. Protein: CASSVFLGADTQYF.